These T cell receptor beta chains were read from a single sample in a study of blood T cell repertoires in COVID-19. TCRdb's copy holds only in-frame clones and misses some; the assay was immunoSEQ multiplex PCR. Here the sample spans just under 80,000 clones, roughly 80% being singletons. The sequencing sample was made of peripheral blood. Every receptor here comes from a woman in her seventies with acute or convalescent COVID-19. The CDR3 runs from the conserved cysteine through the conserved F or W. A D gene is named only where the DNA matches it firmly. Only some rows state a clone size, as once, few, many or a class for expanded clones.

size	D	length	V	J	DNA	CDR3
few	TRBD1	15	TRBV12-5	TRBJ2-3	TGTGCTAGTGGTCCACCAGGGGGTCGTCCAGATACGCAGTATTTT	CASGPPGGRPDTQYF
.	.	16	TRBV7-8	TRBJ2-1	TGTGCCAGCAGCCCGAGACTTGCTCGCTCCTACAATGAGCAGTTCTTC	CASSPRLARSYNEQFF
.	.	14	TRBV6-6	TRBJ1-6	TGTGCCAGCAACGGACAGAGCCTTAATTCACCCCTCCACTTT	CASNGQSLNSPLHF
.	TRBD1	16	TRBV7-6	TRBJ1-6	TGTGCCAGCAGCTTGGGGGACAGAAGCTATAATTCACCCCTCCACTTT	CASSLGDRSYNSPLHF
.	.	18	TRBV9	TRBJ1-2	TGTGCCAGCAGCGTCGGTCTGGCGGGGCAGGGAGTTTTTCTGGGCTACACCTTC	CASSVGLAGQGVFLGYTF
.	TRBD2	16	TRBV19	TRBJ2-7	TGTGCCAGTAGTATACGCGGGAGGGAGAGAGCCTACGAGCAGTACTTC	CASSIRGRERAYEQYF
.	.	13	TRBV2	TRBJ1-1	TGTGCCAGCATATTAGAGGGGAACACTGAAGCTTTCTTT	CASILEGNTEAFF
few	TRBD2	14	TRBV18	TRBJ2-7	TGTGCCAGCTCTCCTAGCGGGAGCGACTACGAGCAGTACTTC	CASSPSGSDYEQYF
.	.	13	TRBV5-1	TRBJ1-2	TGCGCCAGCAGCTTAGGGGGGAGGGATGGCTACACCTTC	CASSLGGRDGYTF
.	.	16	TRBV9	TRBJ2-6	TGTGCCAGCAGCGTAGACTTGAGGGCTGGGGCCAACGTCCTGACTTTC	CASSVDLRAGANVLTF
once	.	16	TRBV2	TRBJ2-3	TGTGCCAGCAGTGAAGCTGGCGGCCAGCGTCCCAGTGCGCAGTATTTT	CASSEAGGQRPSAQYF
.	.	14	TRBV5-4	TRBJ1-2	TGTGCCAGCAGCCCTGACAGCCTTAACTATGGCTACACCTTC	CASSPDSLNYGYTF
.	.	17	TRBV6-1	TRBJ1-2	TGTGCCAGCAGTGAAGTCGGAAACAGGGTTGAAGTCTATGGCTACACCTTC	CASSEVGNRVEVYGYTF
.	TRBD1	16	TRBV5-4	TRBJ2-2	TGTGCCAGCAGCCCACCTCGGACAGGGAACACCGGGGAGCTGTTTTTT	CASSPPRTGNTGELFF
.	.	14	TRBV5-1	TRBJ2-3	TGCGCCAGCAGCGTGGGCGATCGCACAGATACGCAGTATTTT	CASSVGDRTDTQYF
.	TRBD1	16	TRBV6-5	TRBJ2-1	TGTGCCAGCAGTTGGGGACAGGGGAGCAAATACAATGAGCAGTTCTTC	CASSWGQGSKYNEQFF
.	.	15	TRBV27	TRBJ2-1	TGTGCCAGCAGTTCGCGACCAACGGGCTACAATGAGCAGTTCTTC	CASSSRPTGYNEQFF
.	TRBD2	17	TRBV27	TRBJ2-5	TGTGCCAGCAGTTTATACGGACTAGCGGGACGTCAAGAGACCCAGTACTTC	CASSLYGLAGRQETQYF
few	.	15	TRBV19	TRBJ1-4	TGTGCCACCACCGAGAGATCGGGGGTGGGAGAAAAACTGTTTTTT	CATTERSGVGEKLFF
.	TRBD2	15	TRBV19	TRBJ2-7	TGTGCCAGTAGTGCCGGGACTAGCGGAACCTACGAGCAGTACTTC	CASSAGTSGTYEQYF
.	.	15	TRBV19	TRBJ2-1	TGTGCCAGTACCCTGGGGGGGGCTGGGCAAAATGAGCAGTTCTTC	CASTLGGAGQNEQFF
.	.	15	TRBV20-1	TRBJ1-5	TGCAGTGCTAGTCACCCAATAGGGGGCAATCAGCCCCAGCATTTT	CSASHPIGGNQPQHF
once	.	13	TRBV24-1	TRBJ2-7	TGTGCCACCAGTGCCCCCGGCTCCTACGAGCAGTACTTC	CATSAPGSYEQYF
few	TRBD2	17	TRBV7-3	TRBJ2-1	TGTGCCAGCAGCTTACGGGAGGCAGCCTTTAGCCTAAATGAGCAGTTCTTC	CASSLREAAFSLNEQFF
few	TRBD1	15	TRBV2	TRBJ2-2	TGTGCCAGCAGGAGACAGGGTTTGGTGGCCGGGGAGCTGTTTTTT	CASRRQGLVAGELFF
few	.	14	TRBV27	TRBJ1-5	TGTGCCAGCAGTTTATCCTACGAGGGACAGCCCCAGCATTTT	CASSLSYEGQPQHF
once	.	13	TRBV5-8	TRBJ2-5	TGTGCCAGCAGATTAACAGGGCTTGAGACCCAGTACTTC	CASRLTGLETQYF
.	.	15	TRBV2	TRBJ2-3	TGTGCCAGCAGTCTAGTACGAGGAGGAACAGATACGCAGTATTTT	CASSLVRGGTDTQYF
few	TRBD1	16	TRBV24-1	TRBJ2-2	TGTGCCACCAGTGACCCTGACAGGGGGCCGGCCGGGGAGCTGTTTTTT	CATSDPDRGPAGELFF
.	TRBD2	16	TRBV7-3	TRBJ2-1	TGTGCCAGCAGCTTAGGACCCGGACTAGCGAACAATGAGCAGTTCTTC	CASSLGPGLANNEQFF
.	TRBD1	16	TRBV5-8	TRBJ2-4	TGTGCCAGCAGCTCAACAGGGGTTATGGCCAAAAACATTCAGTACTTC	CASSSTGVMAKNIQYF
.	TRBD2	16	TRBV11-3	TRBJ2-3	TGTGCCAGCAGCTTTTCGGCGGGAGGAAACACAGATACGCAGTATTTT	CASSFSAGGNTDTQYF
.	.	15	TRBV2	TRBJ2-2	TGTGCCAGCAGAAGAGGAGCGGGTAACACCGGGGAGCTGTTTTTT	CASRRGAGNTGELFF
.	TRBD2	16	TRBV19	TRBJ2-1	TGTGCCAGTAGTATGCTGGGGGAGGGCCCCAACAATGAGCAGTTCTTC	CASSMLGEGPNNEQFF
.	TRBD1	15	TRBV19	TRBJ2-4	TGTGCCAGTAGTACCTTTGCCGGGACAGAAAACATTCAGTACTTC	CASSTFAGTENIQYF
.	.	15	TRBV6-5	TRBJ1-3	TGTGCCAGCAGTTACTCGAAGGGCAGAGGGAACACCATATATTTT	CASSYSKGRGNTIYF
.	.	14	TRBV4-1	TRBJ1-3	TGCGCCAGCAGCCAAGAGCTGAGGGGGAACACCATATATTTT	CASSQELRGNTIYF
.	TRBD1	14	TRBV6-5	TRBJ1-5	TGTGCCAGCAGGAGACAGGGTCAAAATCAGCCCCAGCATTTT	CASRRQGQNQPQHF
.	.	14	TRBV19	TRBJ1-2	TGTGCCAGTAGTATCAAGGGGGAGAACTATGGCTACACCTTC	CASSIKGENYGYTF
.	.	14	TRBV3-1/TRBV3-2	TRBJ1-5	TGTGCCAGCAGCCACTCAGGGCCGGATCAGCCCCAGCATTTT	CASSHSGPDQPQHF
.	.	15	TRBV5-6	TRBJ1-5	TGTGCCAGCAGCTTGGCTTCCTATAGCAATCAGCCCCAGCATTTT	CASSLASYSNQPQHF
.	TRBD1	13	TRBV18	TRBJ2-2	TGTGCCAGCGAAAGACAGGGCACCGGGGAGCTGTTTTTT	CASERQGTGELFF
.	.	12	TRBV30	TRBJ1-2	TGTGCCTGGAGTACTTCTGGGAGAGGCTACACCTTC	CAWSTSGRGYTF
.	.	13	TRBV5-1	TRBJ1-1	TGCGCCAGCAGCGCCGGGGTGAACACTGAAGCTTTCTTT	CASSAGVNTEAFF
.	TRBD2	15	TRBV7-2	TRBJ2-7	TGTGCCAGCAGCTTATTAGCGGGACGATCCTACGAGCAGTACTTC	CASSLLAGRSYEQYF
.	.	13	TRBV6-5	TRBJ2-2	TGTGCCAGCAGTCTCGGGCGGGGCGGGGAGCTGTTTTTT	CASSLGRGGELFF
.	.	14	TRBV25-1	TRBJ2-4	TGTGCCAGCAGTGAATCTGAGGCCCACCCCATTCAGTACTTC	CASSESEAHPIQYF
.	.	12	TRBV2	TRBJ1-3	TGTGCCAGCGGGAGCTCTGGAAACACCATATATTTT	CASGSSGNTIYF
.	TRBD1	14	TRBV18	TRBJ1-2	TGTGCCAGCTCACGGGACAGCTCTAACTATGGCTACACCTTC	CASSRDSSNYGYTF
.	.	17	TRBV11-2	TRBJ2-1	TGTGCCAGCAGCTCGTCAATATTACAGGGTTGGGACAATGAGCAGTTCTTC	CASSSSILQGWDNEQFF
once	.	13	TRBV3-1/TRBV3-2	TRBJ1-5	TGTGCCAGCAGTCCTGGGAGCGGTCAGCCCCAGCATTTT	CASSPGSGQPQHF
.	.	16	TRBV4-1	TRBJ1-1	TGCGCCAGCAGCCACCCTCCCCGGGCGGGCTCATCGGGAGCTTTCTTT	CASSHPPRAGSSGAFF
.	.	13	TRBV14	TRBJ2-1	TGTGCCAGCAGCCAAGATCTCGGGGATGAGCAGTTCTTC	CASSQDLGDEQFF
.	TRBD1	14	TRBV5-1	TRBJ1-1	TGCGCCAGCAGCGTTCAGGGGGTGAACACTGAAGCTTTCTTT	CASSVQGVNTEAFF